Below, 27 T cell receptor beta chains from the same sample are listed, as sequenced in a study of early T cells in non-severe SARS-CoV-2 infection. One entry per CDR3 protein, called by TCRdb with MiXCR from the 5' RACE reads. Of about 35,000 distinct CDR3 sequences listed, less than 7% are singletons. The sequencing here drew on whole blood, taken at baseline. These TCRs come from an adult who was a healthcare worker with PCR-confirmed SARS-CoV-2 infection or an uninfected control (not recorded which).

The V and J genes are TRBV11-2 and TRBJ2-4; D might be TRBD1 (5 bases). The CDR3 has 12 amino acids. Germline CDR1 is SGHAT and CDR2 is FQNNGV. Trimming removed 5 bases at V and 9 bases at J, with 11 bases between. CDR3 sequence reads: CASSHQGIIQYF. CDR3 DNA: TGTGCCAGCAGCCATCAGGGTATCATTCAGTACTTC.

This clonotype appeared many times. An end of the junction does not agree with germline; a read error may underlie this. V and J are TRBV10-3 and TRBJ2-7; 8 bases align to TRBD1. CDR3 length: 14 amino acids. Germline V gives CDR1 ENHRY, CDR2 SYGVKD. CDR3 sequence: CAISESPGGYGQYF. The CDR3 nucleotides read TGTGCCATCAGTGAGTCCCCAGGGGGCTACGGGCAGTACTTC.

The sample holds many counts of this clonotype. The V and J genes are TRBV6-1 and TRBJ1-6; no definite D call. This CDR3 has 13 residues. Germline V CDR1 and CDR2: MNHNS, SASEGT. V gave up 8 bases and J gave up 9 bases, with 14 bases separating them. The CDR3 loop is CASSSLGGSPLHF. The CDR3 nucleotides are TGTGCCAGCTCCTCGCTTGGCGGTTCACCCCTCCACTTT.

This clonotype was seen at least ten times. The J gene is TRBJ1-1, the V gene TRBV29-1, with D uncertain. The V and J ends lost 4 bases and 0 bases respectively, with 9 bases between them. Looked up from germline, CDR1 is SQVTM and CDR2 is ANQGSEA. The CDR3 is 13 amino acids. CDR3 nucleotide sequence: TGCAGCGTTGTTCGATCTTTGAACACTGAAGCTTTCTTT. Translating it yields CSVVRSLNTEAFF.

The chain links TRBV12-3 or TRBV12-4 to TRBJ1-2; the D gene is possibly TRBD1 (6 bases). V lost 2 bases to trimming and J lost 8 bases, with 18 bases between them. This CDR3 is built from 15 residues. The CDR3 loop is CASSLYLPGGDGYTF. The CDR3, as DNA: TGTGCCAGCAGTTTATATTTGCCGGGGGGCGACGGCTACACCTTC.

The V call is TRBV6-2 or TRBV6-3, the J call TRBJ2-2; tentatively, D is TRBD1 (5 bases). The CDR3 runs to 15 residues. Trimming stripped 7 bases from V and 6 bases from J, with 18 bases between. From germline, CDR1 is MNHEY and CDR2 SVGEGT. CDR3 protein: CASKGQGEFSGELFF. The DNA for the CDR3 is TGTGCCAGCAAGGGGCAGGGTGAATTCTCCGGGGAGCTGTTTTTT.

Ten or more counts support this clonotype. The CDR3 nucleotides are TGCAGTGCTAGTTTCGGGACCAAACGGGAGCAGTACTTC. Residues: CSASFGTKREQYF. V is TRBV20-1 and J is TRBJ2-7, with D possibly called TRBD1 or TRBD2 (5 bases each). The CDR3 totals 13 residues. CDR1 is DFQATT and CDR2 is SNEGSKA in the germline V gene (reference sequence). Trimming removed 3 bases from V and 7 bases from J, with 16 bases in between.

This clonotype was picked up many times. The genes are TRBV2 and TRBJ1-2, with 7 bases that match TRBD1. The CDR3 spans 13 residues. V lost 11 bases, J lost 4 bases, and 10 bases stayed unmatched. Germline CDR1 and CDR2: SNHLY and FYNNEI. The CDR3 nucleotides are TGTGCCGAGTTACAGGGGTTGGGCTATGGCTACACCTTC. This codes for CAELQGLGYGYTF.

This clonotype was seen repeatedly, ten times or more. The chain combines TRBV20-1 with TRBJ2-1; D is ambiguous. The V and J ends lost 6 bases and 7 bases respectively, with 10 bases between them. CDR3 length: 11 residues. Germline V CDR1 and CDR2: DFQATT, SNEGSKA (reference sequence). CDR3 DNA sequence: TGCAGTGCCTCCGTCGGGAATGAGCAGTTCTTC. This codes for CSASVGNEQFF.

The CDR3 sequence: CASSKTGTVTYEQYF. The DNA for the CDR3 is TGTGCCAGCAGTAAGACCGGGACAGTGACCTACGAGCAGTACTTC. V is TRBV27 and J is TRBJ2-7; 7 bases align to TRBD1. The ends lost 5 bases at V and 2 bases at J; junction bases unmatched: 9. Germline V gene sequence: CDR1 MNHEY, CDR2 SMNVEV (reference sequence). The CDR3 has 15 amino acids.

This clonotype came up many times. The CDR3 sequence: CASSYALGGTEAFF. CDR3 sequence (DNA): TGTGCCAGCAGCTACGCGTTGGGTGGCACTGAAGCTTTCTTT. V usage is TRBV7-8 and J usage is TRBJ1-1; no definite D call. Per germline, CDR1 SGHVS and CDR2 FQNEAQ. V was cut by 4 bases and J by 4 bases, with 13 bases left in between. The CDR3 runs 14 residues.

This clonotype was observed many times. V gene TRBV4-2 combines with J gene TRBJ1-1; TRBD1 is a possible D gene (5 bases). CDR3 size: 19 residues. The ends were cut back, 2 bases at V and 4 bases at J, with 26 bases in the middle. CDR1 and CDR2 from the germline V gene are LGHNA and YNFKEQ. The CDR3 sequence: CASSQPNYARDAWATEAFF. CDR3 in DNA: TGTGCCAGCAGCCAACCGAATTACGCCCGGGACGCCTGGGCCACTGAAGCTTTCTTT.

This clonotype was observed at least ten times. The chain combines TRBV11-2 with TRBJ1-5; D gene unclear. This CDR3 is 13 amino acids long. V gave up 1 base and J gave up 7 bases, with 8 bases separating them. Germline assignment: CDR1 SGHAT and CDR2 FQNNGV. The CDR3 nucleotides read TGTGCCAGCAGCTTAGGGGTAGGCCAGCCCCAGCATTTT. It encodes CASSLGVGQPQHF. Full variable domain (outside the CDR3, taken from reference TRBV11-2 and TRBJ1-5): EAGVAQSPRYKIIEKRQSVAFWCNPISGHATLYWYQQILGQGPKLLIQFQNNGVVDDSQLPKDRFSAERLKGVDSTLKIQPAKLEDSAVYLCASSLGVGQPQHFGDGTRLSIL.

This clonotype was counted at least ten times. The genes are TRBV5-6 and TRBJ2-5; D is perhaps TRBD1 or TRBD2 (5 bases each). This CDR3 comprises 15 residues. V was cut by 3 bases and J by 0 bases, with 12 bases left in between. In germline, CDR1 is SGHDT, CDR2 YYEEEE. In DNA form, the CDR3 reads TGTGCCAGCAGCTCCGGGACCAAGTACCAAGAGACCCAGTACTTC. As protein: CASSSGTKYQETQYF.

This clonotype occurred many times. This chain connects TRBV29-1 to TRBJ2-1; 7 bases map to TRBD1. The germline V gene encodes CDR1 SQVTM and CDR2 ANQGSEA. Trimming removed 3 bases from V and 10 bases from J; junction bases left unmatched: 0. The CDR3 contains 10 residues. In DNA form, the CDR3 reads TGCAGCGTTGAGACAGGGGAGCAGTTCTTC. Its protein is CSVETGEQFF.

This clonotype was seen repeatedly, ten times or more. In DNA form, the CDR3 reads TGCAGCGCGGGGGACGGAGAATACGAGCAGTACTTC. Its protein product is CSAGDGEYEQYF. The V call is TRBV29-1, the J call TRBJ2-7; D might be TRBD2 (6 bases). This CDR3 comprises 12 residues. The germline V gene has CDR1 SQVTM and CDR2 ANQGSEA. Trimming removed 7 bases from V and 4 bases from J, with 14 bases in between.

In its sample, this clonotype was seen many times. This chain uses TRBV6-6 with TRBJ2-1; 10 bases are a match to TRBD2. V lost 5 bases and J lost 7; bases outside the gene matches: 14. This CDR3 is 17 amino acids long. CDR1 and CDR2 from the germline V gene are MNHNY and SVGAGI (reference sequence). CDR3 sequence: CASSPTLLAGDRNEQFF. The DNA for the CDR3 is TGTGCCAGCAGTCCAACCCTTCTAGCGGGGGACCGTAATGAGCAGTTCTTC.

The rearrangement links TRBV5-5 to TRBJ2-7, with D unresolved. From germline, CDR1 is SGHKS and CDR2 YYEKEE (reference sequence). The V and J ends lost 0 bases and 3 bases respectively, with 13 bases between them. The length of the CDR3 is 15 residues. CDR3 nucleotides: TGTGCCAGCAGCTTGGTTGGAAGATCTATCTACGAGCAGTACTTC. It translates to CASSLVGRSIYEQYF.

Ten or more counts support this clonotype. The chain employs TRBV27 and TRBJ1-5; no reliable D call. Germline-derived CDR1 and CDR2 are MNHEY and SMNVEV (reference sequence). The CDR3 contains 13 residues. V was pared by 2 bases and J by 4 bases, with 6 bases between. The CDR3 protein is CASSLMGNQPQHF. CDR3 nucleotide sequence: TGTGCCAGCAGTTTAATGGGGAATCAGCCCCAGCATTTT.

This clonotype was seen at least ten times. The V call is TRBV24-1, the J call TRBJ2-2; 7 bases are a match to TRBD1. V shed 10 bases and J 4 bases; nucleotides not matched to a gene: 8. CDR1 is KGHDR and CDR2 is SFDVKD in the germline V gene. The CDR3 sequence is 14 residues long. This CDR3 reads CATGRQGGTGELFF. As DNA, the CDR3 is TGTGCCACGGGGAGACAGGGCGGCACCGGGGAGCTGTTTTTT.

There are many counts of this clonotype. The chain couples TRBV10-3 to TRBJ1-2, with unresolved D. CDR1 and CDR2 (germline): ENHRY, SYGVKD. This CDR3 is 13 amino acids long. V gave up 5 bases and J gave up 1 base, with 8 bases separating them. CDR3 DNA sequence: TGTGCCATCAGTCCGGGAATTAACTATGGCTACACCTTC. Amino acids: CAISPGINYGYTF.

This clonotype appeared many times. CDR3 DNA sequence: TGTGCCAGCAGCTATGGGACTAGCGGGGCCGAGGGCACAGATACGCAGTATTTT. It codes for CASSYGTSGAEGTDTQYF. The chain recombines TRBV11-3 with TRBJ2-3; 13 nucleotides agree with TRBD2. Germline CDR1 reads SGHNT; CDR2 reads YENEEA. CDR3 size: 18 residues. Trimming cost V 4 bases and J 1 base; bases outside gene matches: 8.

This clonotype was found many times. V gene TRBV19 combines with J gene TRBJ2-2; the D gene is possibly TRBD1 (6 bases). Germline V lookup: CDR1 LNHDA, CDR2 SQIVND (reference sequence). Trimming cost V 9 bases and J 2 bases, with 16 bases left between them. There are 15 residues in the CDR3. Here the CDR3 DNA reads TGTGCCAGCCACAAAGGGACATTTAACACCGGGGAGCTGTTTTTT. It is translated as CASHKGTFNTGELFF.

In its sample, this clonotype was seen many times. This chain joins TRBV20-1 and TRBJ2-7; TRBD2 aligns across 10 bases. This CDR3 contains 14 residues. Germline V gene data show CDR1 as DFQATT and CDR2 as SNEGSKA (reference sequence). V dropped 3 bases and J dropped 6; count of bases not matched to a gene: 8. Here the CDR3 DNA reads TGCAGTGCTAGCCTTACTAGCGGGAAGGGCGAGCAGTACTTC. This encodes CSASLTSGKGEQYF.

This clonotype was counted only a few times. V and J are TRBV4-1 and TRBJ2-3, with 7 bases lining up with TRBD2. The CDR3 consists of 17 residues. Germline-derived CDR1 and CDR2 are MGHRA and YSYEKL. V shed 5 bases and J 5 bases; nucleotides not matched to a gene: 16. The CDR3 sequence is CASSCLGGDCPVDTQYF. CDR3 in DNA: TGCGCCAGCAGCTGTCTGGGGGGGGACTGCCCCGTAGATACGCAGTATTTT.

This clonotype has a count of ten or more. The chain carries TRBV5-1 and TRBJ2-1; possibly TRBD1 for D (5 bases). Germline V gene data show CDR1 as SGHRS and CDR2 as YFSETQ. This CDR3 is 17 amino acids long. Trimming left V 4 bases short and J 0 bases short, with 17 bases between. The CDR3 DNA follows: TGCGCCAGCAGCCCTACCTTGGGGCGGAGCTCCTACAATGAGCAGTTCTTC. This codes for CASSPTLGRSSYNEQFF.

This clonotype was counted at least ten times. The chain couples TRBV20-1 to TRBJ2-3; D may be TRBD2 (6 bases). Germline V lookup: CDR1 DFQATT, CDR2 SNEGSKA (reference sequence). The CDR3 has 14 amino acids. V was pared by 7 bases and J by 6 bases, with 20 bases between. In DNA, the CDR3 is TGCAGTGTAAGCGGGCTGTTAATCGGGGATACGCAGTATTTT. Translating it yields CSVSGLLIGDTQYF.